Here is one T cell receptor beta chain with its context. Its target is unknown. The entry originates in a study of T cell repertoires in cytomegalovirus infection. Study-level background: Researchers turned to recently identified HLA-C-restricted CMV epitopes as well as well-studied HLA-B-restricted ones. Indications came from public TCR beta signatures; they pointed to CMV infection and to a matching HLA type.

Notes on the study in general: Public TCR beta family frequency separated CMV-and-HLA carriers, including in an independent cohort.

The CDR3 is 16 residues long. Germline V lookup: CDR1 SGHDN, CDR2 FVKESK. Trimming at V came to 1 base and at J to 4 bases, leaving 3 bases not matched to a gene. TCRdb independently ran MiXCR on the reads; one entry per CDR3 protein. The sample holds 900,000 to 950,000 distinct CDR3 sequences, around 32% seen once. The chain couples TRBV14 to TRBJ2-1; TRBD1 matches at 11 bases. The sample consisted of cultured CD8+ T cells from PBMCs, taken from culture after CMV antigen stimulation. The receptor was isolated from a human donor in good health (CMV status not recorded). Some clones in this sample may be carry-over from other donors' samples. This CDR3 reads CASSQAGQGVYNEQFF. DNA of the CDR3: TGTGCCAGCAGCCAAGCGGGACAGGGGGTTTACAATGAGCAGTTCTTC.